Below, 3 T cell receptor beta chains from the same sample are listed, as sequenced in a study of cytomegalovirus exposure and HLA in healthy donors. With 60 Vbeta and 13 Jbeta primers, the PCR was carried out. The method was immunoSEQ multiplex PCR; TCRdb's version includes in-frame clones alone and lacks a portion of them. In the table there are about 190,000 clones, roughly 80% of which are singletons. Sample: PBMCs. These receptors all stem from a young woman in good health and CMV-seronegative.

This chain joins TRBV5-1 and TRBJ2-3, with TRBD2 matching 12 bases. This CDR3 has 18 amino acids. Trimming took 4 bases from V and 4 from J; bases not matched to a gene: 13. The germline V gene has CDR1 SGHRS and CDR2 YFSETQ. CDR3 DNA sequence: TGCGCCAGCAGCCCCGCGGGCCCTAGCGGGGGGGCTCCAGATACGCAGTATTTT. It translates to CASSPAGPSGGAPDTQYF. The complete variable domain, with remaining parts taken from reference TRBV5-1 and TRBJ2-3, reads KAGVTQTPRYLIKTRGQQVTLSCSPISGHRSVSWYQQTPGQGLQFLFEYFSETQRNKGNFPGRFSGRQFSNSRSEMNVSTLELGDSALYLCASSPAGPSGGAPDTQYFGPGTRLTVL.

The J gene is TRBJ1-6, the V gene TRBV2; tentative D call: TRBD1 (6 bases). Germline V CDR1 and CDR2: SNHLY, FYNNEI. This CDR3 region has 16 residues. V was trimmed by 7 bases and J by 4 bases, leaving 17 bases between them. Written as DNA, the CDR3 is TGTGCCAGCAAAGTGGCCGGGACACCTTATAATTCACCCCTCCACTTT. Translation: CASKVAGTPYNSPLHF.

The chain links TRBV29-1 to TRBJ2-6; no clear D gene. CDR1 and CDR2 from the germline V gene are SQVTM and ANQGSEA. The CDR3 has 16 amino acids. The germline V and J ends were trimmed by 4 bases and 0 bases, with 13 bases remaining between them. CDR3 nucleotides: TGCAGCGTTGTTCTTTGGCTGAACTCTGGGGCCAACGTCCTGACTTTC. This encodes CSVVLWLNSGANVLTF.